This record looks at one T cell receptor beta chain sequence and its context. No antigen is known for it. The entry originates in a study of CD8+ T cells in alopecia areata. Turning to the study itself: Oral tofacitinib, 5 to 10 mg twice daily, was given in an open-label trial.

Specified treatment: oral pan-JAK inhibitor, 5-10 mg twice daily. V was clipped by 10 bases and J by 4 bases; unmatched bases: 6. The CDR3 is 13 amino acids. Per the germline V gene, CDR1 is MNHEY and CDR2 is SMNVEV (reference sequence). Study-level points and caveats: It was lesional scalp, especially alopecia totalis/universalis, that showed higher clonality than normal scalp. Patients shared TCRs less clearly than mice did, possibly owing to HLA. A great number of expanded lesional clones endured in scalp and blood during tofacitinib.

Extraction and reverse transcription of RNA yielded cDNA as the sequencing template. Here immunoSEQ multiplex PCR was the method, and the copy in TCRdb shows in-frame clones only, minus some. The repertoire holds about 160,000 clones, with roughly 65% as singletons. The V call is TRBV27, the J call TRBJ1-2, with TRBD1 identical over 10 bases. This clonotype was sampled from a human donor with alopecia areata. Sequences were derived from CD4+ T cells sorted from blood, sampled at week 4, from a patient treated with tofacitinib. CDR3 sequence: CATSDRGGYGYTF. The CDR3 nucleotides read TGTGCCACTTCGGACAGGGGGGGCTATGGCTACACCTTC.